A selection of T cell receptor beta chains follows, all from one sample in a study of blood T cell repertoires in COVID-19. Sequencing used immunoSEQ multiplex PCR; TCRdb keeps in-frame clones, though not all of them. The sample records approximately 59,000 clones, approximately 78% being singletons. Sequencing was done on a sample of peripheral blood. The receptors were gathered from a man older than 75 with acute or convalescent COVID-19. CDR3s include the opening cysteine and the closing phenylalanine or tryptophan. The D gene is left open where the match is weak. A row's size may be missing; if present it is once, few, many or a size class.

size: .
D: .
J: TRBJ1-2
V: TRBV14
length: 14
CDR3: CASSQDRVPSGYTF
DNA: TGTGCCAGCAGCCAAGACCGGGTCCCAAGTGGCTACACCTTC

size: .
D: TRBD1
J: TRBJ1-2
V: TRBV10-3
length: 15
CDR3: CAISESVDRGGGYTF
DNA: TGTGCCATCAGTGAGTCGGTGGACAGGGGGGGCGGCTACACCTTC

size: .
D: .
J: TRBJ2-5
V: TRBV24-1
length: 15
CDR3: CATSDFDGTQETQYF
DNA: TGTGCCACCAGTGATTTCGACGGGACTCAAGAGACCCAGTACTTC

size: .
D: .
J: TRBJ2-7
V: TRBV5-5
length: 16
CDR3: CASSSRGRENIYEQYF
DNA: TGTGCCAGCAGCTCGCGGGGGCGGGAGAATATATACGAGCAGTACTTC

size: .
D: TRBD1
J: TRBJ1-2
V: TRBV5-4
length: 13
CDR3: CASSIQGSYGYTF
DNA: TGTGCCAGCAGCATACAGGGGTCCTATGGCTACACCTTC

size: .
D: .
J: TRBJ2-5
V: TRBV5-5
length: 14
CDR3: CASSFSLFQETQYF
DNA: TGTGCCAGCAGCTTTAGTCTTTTCCAAGAGACCCAGTACTTC

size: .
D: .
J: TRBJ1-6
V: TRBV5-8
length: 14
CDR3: CASSLDRFNSPLHF
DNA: TGTGCCAGCAGCTTAGACAGGTTCAATTCACCCCTCCACTTT

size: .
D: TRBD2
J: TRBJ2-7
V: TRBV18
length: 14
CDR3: CASSHGGKGDEQYF
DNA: TGTGCCAGCTCACACGGGGGGAAGGGAGACGAGCAGTACTTC

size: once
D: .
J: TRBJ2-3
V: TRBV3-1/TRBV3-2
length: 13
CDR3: CASRLQGQDTQYF
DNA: TGTGCCAGCAGACTCCAGGGACAAGATACGCAGTATTTT

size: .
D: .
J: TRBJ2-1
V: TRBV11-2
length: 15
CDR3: CASSTMRNSYNEQFF
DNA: TGTGCCAGCAGCACCATGCGGAACTCCTACAATGAGCAGTTCTTC

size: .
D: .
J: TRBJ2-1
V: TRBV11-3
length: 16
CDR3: CASSLENGAVGNEQFF
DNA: TGTGCCAGCAGCCTCGAGAATGGGGCCGTCGGGAATGAGCAGTTCTTC

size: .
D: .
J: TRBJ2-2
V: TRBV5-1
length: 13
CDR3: CASSLAVTGELFF
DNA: TGCGCCAGCAGCTTGGCGGTCACCGGGGAGCTGTTTTTT

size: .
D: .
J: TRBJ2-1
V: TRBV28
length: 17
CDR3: CASSFPPQAISYNEQFF
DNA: TGTGCCAGCAGTTTTCCTCCTCAAGCTATCTCCTACAATGAGCAGTTCTTC

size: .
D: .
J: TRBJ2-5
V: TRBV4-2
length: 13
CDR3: CASSQGGGETQYF
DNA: TGTGCCAGCAGCCAAGGAGGGGGAGAGACCCAGTACTTC

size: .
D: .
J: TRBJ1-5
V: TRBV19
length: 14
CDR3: CASSWGGSNQPQHF
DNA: TGTGCCAGTAGTTGGGGGGGGAGCAATCAGCCCCAGCATTTT

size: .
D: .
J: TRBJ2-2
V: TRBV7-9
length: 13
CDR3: CASSSLRTGELFF
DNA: TGTGCCAGCAGCTCCCTCCGCACCGGGGAGCTGTTTTTT

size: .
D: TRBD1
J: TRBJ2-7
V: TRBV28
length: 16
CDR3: CASSSRGQENSYEQYF
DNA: TGTGCCAGCAGTTCCCGCGGACAGGAGAACTCCTACGAGCAGTACTTC

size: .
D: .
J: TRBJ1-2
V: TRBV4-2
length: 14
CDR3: CASSQDRQVYGYTF
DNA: TGTGCCAGCAGCCAAGATAGGCAGGTCTATGGCTACACCTTC

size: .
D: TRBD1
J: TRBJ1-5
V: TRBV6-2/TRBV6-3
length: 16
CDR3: CASSSDRGFSNQPQHF
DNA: TGTGCCAGCAGTTCAGACAGGGGATTCAGCAATCAGCCCCAGCATTTT

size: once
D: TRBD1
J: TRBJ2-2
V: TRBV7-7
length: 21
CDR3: CASSPWDRLYRTTPSTGELFF
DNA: TGTGCTAGCAGCCCCTGGGACAGGTTATATCGGACAACGCCGAGCACCGGGGAGCTGTTTTTT

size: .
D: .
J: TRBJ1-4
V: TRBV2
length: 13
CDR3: CVSRKGLKEKLFF
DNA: TGTGTCAGCAGGAAAGGACTAAAAGAAAAACTGTTTTTT

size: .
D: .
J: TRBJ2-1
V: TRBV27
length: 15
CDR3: CASLSLTGKNNEQFF
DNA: TGTGCCAGCTTATCCCTCACGGGGAAAAACAATGAGCAGTTCTTC

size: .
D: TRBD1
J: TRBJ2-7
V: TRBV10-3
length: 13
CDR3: CAISTGQPYEQYF
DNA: TGTGCCATCAGTACGGGACAGCCCTACGAGCAGTACTTC

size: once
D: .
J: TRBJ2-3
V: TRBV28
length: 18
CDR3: CASSFWRERGQPTDTQYF
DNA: TGTGCCAGCAGTTTCTGGCGGGAAAGGGGGCAGCCTACGGATACGCAGTATTTT

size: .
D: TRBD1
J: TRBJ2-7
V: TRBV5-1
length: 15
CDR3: CASSADGTGSYEQYF
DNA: TGCGCCAGCAGCGCGGACGGGACAGGGTCCTACGAGCAGTACTTC

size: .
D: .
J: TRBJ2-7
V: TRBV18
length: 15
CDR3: CASSPRDLSSYEQYF
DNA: TGTGCCAGCTCACCAAGAGATTTGAGCTCCTACGAGCAGTACTTC

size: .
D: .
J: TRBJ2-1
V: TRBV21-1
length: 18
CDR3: CASSYIRDYSTRANEQFF
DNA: TGTGCCAGCAGCTATATTAGGGACTACTCAACTCGCGCGAATGAGCAGTTCTTC

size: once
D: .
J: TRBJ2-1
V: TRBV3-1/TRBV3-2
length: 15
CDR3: CASSRGRVTYNEQFF
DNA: TGTGCCAGCAGCCGAGGCAGGGTTACCTACAATGAGCAGTTCTTC

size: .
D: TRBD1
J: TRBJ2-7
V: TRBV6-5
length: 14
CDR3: CASRSGTGGREQYF
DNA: TGTGCCAGCAGGTCCGGGACAGGGGGACGCGAGCAGTACTTC

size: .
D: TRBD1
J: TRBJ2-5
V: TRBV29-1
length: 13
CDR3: CSSRDRDRETQYF
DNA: TGCAGCTCCCGGGACAGGGATCGCGAGACCCAGTACTTC

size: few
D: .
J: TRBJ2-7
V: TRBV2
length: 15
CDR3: CASTEGRRFSYEQYF
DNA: TGTGCCAGCACCGAGGGCAGGCGCTTTTCCTACGAGCAGTACTTC

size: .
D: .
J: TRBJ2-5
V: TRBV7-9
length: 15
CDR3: CASSSPRGSRETQYF
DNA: TGTGCCAGCAGCTCCCCCCGCGGGTCAAGGGAGACCCAGTACTTC

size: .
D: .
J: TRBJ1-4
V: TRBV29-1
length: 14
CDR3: CSVGAGEGLGKLFF
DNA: TGCAGCGTTGGGGCAGGGGAAGGGTTGGGAAAACTGTTTTTT

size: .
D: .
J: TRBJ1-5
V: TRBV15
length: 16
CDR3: CATSREAVGSNQPQHF
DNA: TGTGCCACCAGCAGAGAGGCGGTCGGGAGCAATCAGCCCCAGCATTTT

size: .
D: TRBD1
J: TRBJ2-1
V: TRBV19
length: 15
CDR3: CASSIGQGARSEQFF
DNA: TGTGCCAGTAGTATCGGACAGGGGGCGCGAAGTGAGCAGTTCTTC

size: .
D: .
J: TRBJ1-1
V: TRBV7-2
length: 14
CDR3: CASNPQGYNTEAFF
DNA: TGTGCCAGCAACCCACAGGGTTATAACACTGAAGCTTTCTTT

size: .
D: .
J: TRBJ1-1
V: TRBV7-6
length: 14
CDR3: CASSFGDLAGEAFF
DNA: TGTGCCAGCAGCTTCGGGGACCTGGCAGGGGAGGCTTTCTTT

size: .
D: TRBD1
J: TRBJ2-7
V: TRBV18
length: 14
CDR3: CASSPATGDYEQYF
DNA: TGTGCCAGCTCACCAGCGACAGGGGATTACGAGCAGTACTTC

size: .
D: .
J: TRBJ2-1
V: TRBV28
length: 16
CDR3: CASTLRISRLYNEQFF
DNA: TGTGCCAGCACCTTACGAATCTCGCGACTTTACAATGAGCAGTTCTTC

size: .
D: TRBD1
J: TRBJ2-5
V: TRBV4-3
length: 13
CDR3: CASAGGYQETQYF
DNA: TGCGCCAGTGCAGGGGGCTACCAAGAGACCCAGTACTTC

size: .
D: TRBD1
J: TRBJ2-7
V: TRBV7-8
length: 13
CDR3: CASTLDREDEQYF
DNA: TGTGCCAGCACCCTGGACAGGGAGGATGAGCAGTACTTC

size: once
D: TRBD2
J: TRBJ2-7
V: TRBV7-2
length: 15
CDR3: CASSLASSGSGEQYF
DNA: TGTGCCAGCAGCTTAGCTTCTAGCGGGAGTGGGGAGCAGTACTTC